Each of the 19 T cell receptor beta chains below was sequenced from the same sample in a study of T-cell memory formation after mild COVID-19. Via MiXCR, TCRdb re-called the 5' RACE reads, giving one row per CDR3 protein. The data hold about 62,000 distinct CDR3 sequences, with 9% to 9.5% observed a single time. Sequencing was done on a sample of PBMCs or a T cell subset sorted from them (not recorded which). These receptors were collected from a man aged 18 to 35 who had mild COVID-19 (a few samples of this study predate the infection). Cell type and time point are not known.

The rearrangement uses TRBV2 and TRBJ2-5; 7 bases line up with TRBD2. The germline CDR1 and CDR2 sequences are SNHLY and FYNNEI. CDR3 length: 16 residues. Trimming took 3 bases from V and 0 from J; bases not matched to a gene: 7. As DNA, the CDR3 is TGTGCCAGCAGTGATTACCGGGGGGACTACCAAGAGACCCAGTACTTC. This codes for CASSDYRGDYQETQYF.

The chain uses TRBV4-1 and TRBJ1-4, with 7 nucleotides matching TRBD1. The J segment lost 8 bases and the V segment lost 4 bases, leaving 13 bases of the junction unmatched. In germline, CDR1 is MGHRA, CDR2 YSYEKL. The CDR3 sequence is 16 residues long. In DNA form, the CDR3 reads TGCGCCAGCAGCCGCACCTTAGGACAGGCTCAGGAAAAACTGTTTTTT. Amino acids: CASSRTLGQAQEKLFF.

This clonotype was observed a few times. The chain couples TRBV12-3 or TRBV12-4 to TRBJ2-7; D not resolved. The CDR3 runs to 15 residues. Trimming removed 5 bases from V and 2 bases from J, with 16 bases in between. CDR3 bases: TGTGCCAGCAGTCCGGGCGTGTCCCTGCCCTACGAGCAGTACTTC. This sequence encodes CASSPGVSLPYEQYF.

This clonotype was recorded a few times. The chain combines TRBV2 with TRBJ2-3, with unresolved D. CDR1 is SNHLY and CDR2 is FYNNEI in the germline V gene. The CDR3 has 14 amino acids. V lost 1 base, J lost 2 bases, and 7 bases lay in between. This chain's CDR3 is CASSEERSTDTQYF. In DNA, the CDR3 is TGTGCCAGCAGTGAAGAAAGATCCACAGATACGCAGTATTTT.

In its sample, this clonotype was seen many times. The chain recombines TRBV9 with TRBJ1-5; D unclear. This CDR3 comprises 13 residues. Trimming stripped 0 bases from V and 5 bases from J, with 6 bases between. Germline V CDR1 and CDR2: SGDLS, YYNGEE. CDR3 sequence: CASSVDADQPQHF. In nucleotides, the CDR3 is TGTGCCAGCAGCGTAGATGCGGATCAGCCCCAGCATTTT.

This clonotype has only a few counts. This chain joins TRBV11-2 and TRBJ1-1, with TRBD1 identical over 9 bases. In germline, CDR1 is SGHAT, CDR2 FQNNGV. The CDR3 covers 16 residues. The ends lost 6 bases at V and 1 base at J; junction bases unmatched: 9. CDR3 bases: TGTGCCAGCAGGTCGGGGACAGGGAGGACGAACACTGAAGCTTTCTTT. This translates into CASRSGTGRTNTEAFF. The full variable domain, completed using reference TRBV11-2 and TRBJ1-1, is EAGVAQSPRYKIIEKRQSVAFWCNPISGHATLYWYQQILGQGPKLLIQFQNNGVVDDSQLPKDRFSAERLKGVDSTLKIQPAKLEDSAVYLCASRSGTGRTNTEAFFGQGTRLTVV.

This clonotype has at least ten counts. The genes are TRBV5-1 and TRBJ2-3; D is uncertain. CDR3 length: 14 residues. The V gene's germline CDR1 is SGHRS and CDR2 YFSETQ. V lost 3 bases and J lost 1, with 9 bases in between. As DNA, the CDR3 is TGCGCCAGCAGCTCGATTGGCGGCACAGATACGCAGTATTTT. It codes for CASSSIGGTDTQYF.

This clonotype was seen ten or more times. The J gene is TRBJ2-5, the V gene TRBV29-1; 7 nucleotides align to TRBD1. Per germline, CDR1 SQVTM and CDR2 ANQGSEA. V shed 7 bases and J 2 bases; nucleotides not matched to a gene: 4. The CDR3 is 12 residues long. Here the CDR3 DNA reads TGCAGCGCCGGACAGGAACAAGAGACCCAGTACTTC. This translates into CSAGQEQETQYF.

This clonotype was recorded many times. The chain recombines TRBV6-5 with TRBJ1-2; maybe TRBD1 (6 bases). The CDR3 has 13 residues. Per germline, CDR1 MNHEY and CDR2 SVGAGI. V lost 6 bases to trimming and J lost 4 bases, with 12 bases between them. The CDR3 nucleotides are TGTGCCAGCAGAGCCGGACAGTTCTATGGCTACACCTTC. It codes for CASRAGQFYGYTF.

The chain uses TRBV7-9 and TRBJ1-1; no definite D call. Germline V gene lookup returns CDR1 SEHNR and CDR2 FQNEAQ (reference sequence). There are 12 residues in the CDR3. Trimming took 2 bases from V and 1 from J, leaving 2 bases between them. CDR3 coding DNA: TGTGCCAGCAGCTTATGGAACACTGAAGCTTTCTTT. Translated, it gives CASSLWNTEAFF. The full variable domain, in which reference TRBV7-9 and TRBJ1-1 provide the parts outside the CDR3, is DTGVSQNPRHKITKRGQNVTFRCDPISEHNRLYWYRQTLGQGPEFLTYFQNEAQLEKSRLLSDRFSAERPKGSFSTLEIQRTEQGDSAMYLCASSLWNTEAFFGQGTRLTVV.

This clonotype was seen ten or more times. The V gene is TRBV28, the J gene TRBJ2-7; D is unresolved. Trimming shortened V by 6 bases and J by 4 bases, and 13 bases separated the two germline ends. This CDR3 region has 13 residues. Germline lookup yields CDR1 MDHEN and CDR2 SYDVKM. CDR3 loop: CASSLLPGYEQYF. In DNA, the CDR3 is TGTGCCAGCAGCTTACTCCCGGGTTACGAGCAGTACTTC.

In this sample, this clonotype turned up a few times. This rearrangement joins TRBV5-4 to TRBJ2-3, with unresolved D. Looked up from germline, CDR1 is SGHNT and CDR2 is YYREEE (reference sequence). The CDR3 spans 13 residues. Deletions cut 4 bases from V and 6 bases from J, with 12 bases between. The CDR3 loop is CASSPKSADTQYF. The CDR3 DNA sequence: TGTGCCAGCAGCCCAAAGTCTGCGGATACGCAGTATTTT.

This clonotype occurred many times. CDR3 sequence (DNA): TGTGCCAGCAGCTTACAAGGGAACACTGAAGCTTTCTTT. Protein: CASSLQGNTEAFF. The V and J genes are TRBV7-6 and TRBJ1-1, with D unclear. Germline V gives CDR1 SGHVS, CDR2 FNYEAQ. V dropped 2 bases and J dropped 1 base, with 5 bases sitting between them. The CDR3 sequence is 13 residues long.

The chain joins TRBV20-1 to TRBJ2-3; 10 positions match TRBD1. Germline V gene lookup returns CDR1 DFQATT and CDR2 SNEGSKA (reference sequence). V lost 4 bases, J lost 5 bases, and 9 bases stayed unmatched. The CDR3 sequence is 15 residues long. The CDR3 reads CSAIPGTGVKDTQYF. DNA for the CDR3: TGCAGTGCTATACCCGGGACAGGGGTAAAAGATACGCAGTATTTT.

V and J are TRBV18 and TRBJ2-3; the D gene could be TRBD1 or TRBD2 (5 bases each). The CDR3 spans 13 residues. CDR1 and CDR2 (germline): KGHSH, LQKENI. The V and J ends lost 3 bases and 2 bases respectively, with 6 bases between them. CDR3: CASSPGVTDTQYF. The DNA for the CDR3 is TGTGCCAGCTCACCGGGGGTCACAGATACGCAGTATTTT.

This clonotype showed up just a few times. V gene TRBV20-1 combines with J gene TRBJ2-2; TRBD2 might be the D (6 bases). Per germline, CDR1 DFQATT and CDR2 SNEGSKA (reference sequence). This CDR3 spans 14 amino acids. V was cut by 6 bases and J by 0 bases, with 11 bases left in between. CDR3 sequence reads: CSAPGLSNTGELFF. The CDR3 nucleotides are TGCAGTGCCCCGGGACTCTCGAACACCGGGGAGCTGTTTTTT.

The rearrangement uses TRBV5-1 and TRBJ2-4; D not certain. The germline V gene encodes CDR1 SGHRS and CDR2 YFSETQ. This CDR3 is built from 16 residues. V dropped 0 bases and J dropped 0 bases, with 10 bases sitting between them. CDR3 bases: TGCGCCAGCAGCTTGGTCGCGTCCTTAGCCAAAAACATTCAGTACTTC. It translates to CASSLVASLAKNIQYF. The full variable domain, completed using reference TRBV5-1 and TRBJ2-4, is KAGVTQTPRYLIKTRGQQVTLSCSPISGHRSVSWYQQTPGQGLQFLFEYFSETQRNKGNFPGRFSGRQFSNSRSEMNVSTLELGDSALYLCASSLVASLAKNIQYFGAGTRLSVL.

This clonotype occurred many times. The chain combines TRBV18 with TRBJ2-3; D unresolved. The germline V gene has CDR1 KGHSH and CDR2 LQKENI. The V gene lost 0 bases and the J gene lost 0 bases, with 1 base spanning the gap. CDR3 length equals 13 residues. DNA of the CDR3: TGTGCCAGCTCACCACCCAGCACAGATACGCAGTATTTT. It codes for CASSPPSTDTQYF.

The V and J genes are TRBV10-3 and TRBJ1-1; D gene unclear. The germline V gene has CDR1 ENHRY and CDR2 SYGVKD. CDR3 length: 12 amino acids. V was shortened by 8 bases and J by 1 base, with 8 bases between the two germline ends. CDR3 protein: CAISQSNTEAFF. CDR3 DNA sequence: TGTGCCATCTCACAGTCGAACACTGAAGCTTTCTTT.